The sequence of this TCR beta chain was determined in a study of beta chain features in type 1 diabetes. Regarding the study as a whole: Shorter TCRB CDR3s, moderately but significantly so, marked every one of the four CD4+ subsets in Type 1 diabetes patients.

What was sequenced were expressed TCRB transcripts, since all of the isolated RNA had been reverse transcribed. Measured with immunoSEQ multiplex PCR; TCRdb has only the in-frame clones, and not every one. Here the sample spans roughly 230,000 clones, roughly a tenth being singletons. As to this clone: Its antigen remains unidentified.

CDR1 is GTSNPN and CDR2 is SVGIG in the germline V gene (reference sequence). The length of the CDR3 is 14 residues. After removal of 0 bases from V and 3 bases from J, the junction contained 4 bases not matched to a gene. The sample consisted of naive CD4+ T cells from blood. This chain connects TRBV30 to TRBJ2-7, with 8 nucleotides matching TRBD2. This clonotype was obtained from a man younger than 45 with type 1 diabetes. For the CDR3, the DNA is TGTGCCTGGAGTGTAGGACGGGAGGGCTACGAGCAGTACTTC. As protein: CAWSVGREGYEQYF.